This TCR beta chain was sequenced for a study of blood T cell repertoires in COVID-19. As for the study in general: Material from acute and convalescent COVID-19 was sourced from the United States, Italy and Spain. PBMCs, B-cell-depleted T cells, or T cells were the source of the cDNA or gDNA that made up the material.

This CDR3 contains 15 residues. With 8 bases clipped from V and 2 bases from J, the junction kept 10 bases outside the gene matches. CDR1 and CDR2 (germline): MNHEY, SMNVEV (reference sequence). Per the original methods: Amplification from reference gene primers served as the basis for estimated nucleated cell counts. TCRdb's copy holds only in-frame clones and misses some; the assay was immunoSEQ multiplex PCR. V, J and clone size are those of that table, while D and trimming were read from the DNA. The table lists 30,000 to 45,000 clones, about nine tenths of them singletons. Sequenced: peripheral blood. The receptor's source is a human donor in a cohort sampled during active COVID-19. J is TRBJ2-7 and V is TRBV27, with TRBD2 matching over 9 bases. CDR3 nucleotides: TGTGCCAGCCGAATCAAGACTAGCGGTACCTACGAGCAGTACTTC. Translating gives CASRIKTSGTYEQYF.